This T cell receptor beta chain was sequenced in a study of a mutant IDH1 vaccine in newly diagnosed glioma. On the study more broadly: Eight vaccine injections were given to patients in weeks 1, 3, 5, 7, 11, 15, 19 and 23. Pretreatment consisted of radiotherapy, temozolomide, or both, with most receiving both. General observations from the study: There were vaccine-induced immune responses in approximately 95% of the patients.

Time point in this sample: week 5, during vaccination. Each dose of the vaccine consisted of 300 ug of mutant IDH1 20-mer peptide, with topical imiquimod. There were new WHO grade 3 or 4 astrocytomas in the donors, and these were IDH1-mutant and ATRX-lost. Worth noting for this clone: Antigen unknown.

The germline V and J ends were trimmed by 6 bases and 1 base, with 19 bases remaining between them. The CDR3 has 16 residues. Germline CDR1 and CDR2: SGHRS and YFSETQ. Assay: immunoSEQ multiplex PCR; the TCRdb copy retains only in-frame clones and omits some. The table includes around 52,000 clones, 70% to 90% detected once. The gene calls are TRBV5-1 and TRBJ1-1; weak D call: TRBD1 (6 bases). The origin of this receptor is a woman between 40 and 50 years old with glioma. Sequences were derived from PBMCs, sampled from a glioma patient whose treatment included an IDH1 peptide vaccine. CDR3 amino acids: CASTYGGQGWNTEAFF. The DNA of the CDR3 is TGCGCCAGCACGTACGGGGGGCAGGGTTGGAACACTGAAGCTTTCTTT.